The next 2 T cell receptor beta chains were all read from a single sample in a study of T cells in Graves' hyperthyroidism and ophthalmopathy. Researchers took RNA transcripts and amplified the TCR beta CDR3 regions from them. The HTBI primer set served for first-round RT-PCR of the TCR CDR3. TCRdb re-called the multiplex PCR reads with MiXCR, one entry per CDR3 protein. Here the sample spans some 200,000 distinct CDR3 sequences, 15% to 20% being singletons. Material for sequencing was blood. These receptors were taken from a man in his forties or fifties with Graves' hyperthyroidism.

There are many counts of this clonotype. The chain couples TRBV2 to TRBJ2-5; weak D call: TRBD1 (6 bases). The CDR3 is 14 amino acids. CDR1 and CDR2 from the germline V gene are SNHLY and FYNNEI. V was trimmed by 4 bases and J by 5 bases, leaving 14 bases between them. In DNA, the CDR3 is TGTGCCAGCAGTGTGAACGGCAGGGGTGAGACCCAGTACTTC. Translated: CASSVNGRGETQYF.

This clonotype was observed at least ten times. The CDR3 DNA is TGCAGCGTTGAGGTAGTGGCAGGGGGTGAGACCCAGTACTTC. It is translated as CSVEVVAGGETQYF. The J gene is TRBJ2-5, the V gene TRBV29-1; 7 nucleotides match TRBD1. V lost 3 bases, J lost 5 bases, and 9 bases stayed unmatched. Germline V gene sequence: CDR1 SQVTM, CDR2 ANQGSEA. CDR3 length equals 14 residues.